These 16 T cell receptor beta chains share one sample of origin, sequenced in a study of OX40 agonist ivuxolimab in advanced cancers. TCRdb's copy holds only in-frame clones and misses some; the assay was immunoSEQ multiplex PCR. The sample records about 80,000 clones, 90% being singletons. This material consisted of CD4+ or CD8+ T cells sorted from blood, taken in a trial of the OX40 agonist ivuxolimab. The source of these receptors is an adult with an advanced solid tumor such as melanoma, head and neck, liver or kidney cancer.

The chain employs TRBV7-2 and TRBJ2-3; D remains ambiguous. CDR1 and CDR2 (germline): SGHTA, FQGNSA. CDR3 size: 13 residues. V was cut by 5 bases and J by 1 base, with 7 bases left in between. The chain's CDR3 is CASSAKGTDTQYF. DNA of the CDR3: TGTGCCAGCAGCGCAAAAGGCACAGATACGCAGTATTTT.

This clone was observed a few times. The gene calls are TRBV5-4 and TRBJ2-7, with 10 nucleotides matching TRBD1. This CDR3 comprises 14 residues. The junction had 7 bases not matched to a gene; V was cut back by 5 bases and J by 5 bases. Germline lookup yields CDR1 SGHNT and CDR2 YYREEE (reference sequence). The CDR3 region is CASRIDRGLDEQYF. The CDR3 nucleotides are TGTGCCAGCAGGATAGACAGGGGGCTCGACGAGCAGTACTTC. The entire variable domain, with the rest obtained from reference TRBV5-4 and TRBJ2-7, is as follows: ETGVTQSPTHLIKTRGQQVTLRCSSQSGHNTVSWYQQALGQGPQFIFQYYREEENGRGNFPPRFSGLQFPNYSSELNVNALELDDSALYLCASRIDRGLDEQYFGPGTRLTVT.

The J gene is TRBJ2-1, the V gene TRBV28, with 9 nucleotides matching TRBD2. Trimming cost V 6 bases and J 12 bases; bases outside gene matches: 15. The V gene's germline CDR1 is MDHEN and CDR2 SYDVKM. This CDR3 region has 15 residues. The CDR3 here is CASRIAGVRATAQFF. The CDR3, as DNA: TGTGCCAGCAGAATAGCGGGAGTACGGGCCACCGCGCAGTTCTTC.

The rearrangement links TRBV28 to TRBJ2-5; no firm D call. Germline CDR1 and CDR2: MDHEN and SYDVKM. This CDR3 comprises 15 residues. The V and J ends lost 6 bases and 0 bases respectively, with 14 bases between them. Here the CDR3 DNA reads TGTGCCAGCAGCCTAGGGCAGGAGTACCAAGAGACCCAGTACTTC. Translated, it gives CASSLGQEYQETQYF.

The genes are TRBV6-6 and TRBJ2-7, with TRBD1 matching over 7 bases. J lost 3 bases, V lost 0 bases, and 2 bases had no gene match. This CDR3 contains 14 residues. CDR1 and CDR2 (germline): MNHNY, SVGAGI (reference sequence). The CDR3 bases are TGTGCCAGCAGTTACTCGAGGGACAGCTACGAGCAGTACTTC. Translated: CASSYSRDSYEQYF.

A few counts support this clone. The chain couples TRBV7-9 to TRBJ2-1; 9 nucleotides match TRBD1. CDR1 is SEHNR and CDR2 is FQNEAQ in the germline V gene (reference sequence). The trim removed 4 bases at V and 4 bases at J, leaving 5 bases unmatched. The CDR3 covers 15 residues. CDR3 sequence: CASSSPDRGYNEQFF. The CDR3, as DNA: TGTGCCAGCAGCTCACCGGACAGGGGATACAATGAGCAGTTCTTC.

The chain employs TRBV10-3 and TRBJ2-3, with 11 nucleotides matching TRBD1. Looked up from germline, CDR1 is ENHRY and CDR2 is SYGVKD. The junction had 6 bases not matched to a gene; V was cut back by 6 bases and J by 4 bases. This CDR3 is 15 amino acids long. The DNA of the CDR3 is TGTGCCATCAGAGCCGGGACAGGGGGTGCAGATACGCAGTATTTT. Protein product: CAIRAGTGGADTQYF.

CDR3 sequence reads: CASSSRTPLANVLTF. The CDR3 DNA follows: TGTGCCAGCAGTTCCAGGACACCCTTGGCCAACGTCCTGACTTTC. The V gene is TRBV28, the J gene TRBJ2-6; maybe TRBD1 (5 bases). The CDR3 has 15 residues. V shed 4 bases and J shed 6 bases, with 13 bases lying between them. The germline V gene has CDR1 MDHEN and CDR2 SYDVKM.

This rearrangement joins TRBV7-3 to TRBJ2-3; the D gene could be TRBD1 or TRBD2 (5 bases each). Germline V gene lookup returns CDR1 SGHTA and CDR2 FQGTGA. V was trimmed by 2 bases and J by 1 base, leaving 7 bases between them. The CDR3 has 14 amino acids. The CDR3 here is CASSLSGRTDTQYF. In DNA, the CDR3 is TGTGCCAGCAGCTTATCGGGACGCACAGATACGCAGTATTTT.

The genes are TRBV28 and TRBJ2-7; D might be TRBD2 (6 bases). Trimming removed 3 bases at V and 6 bases at J, with 18 bases between. This CDR3 has 15 amino acids. In germline, CDR1 is MDHEN, CDR2 SYDVKM. CDR3 residues: CASSFLGGGAIEQYF. The CDR3 nucleotides are TGTGCCAGCAGTTTCCTGGGAGGAGGGGCTATCGAGCAGTACTTC. The entire variable domain, with the rest obtained from reference TRBV28 and TRBJ2-7, is as follows: DVKVTQSSRYLVKRTGEKVFLECVQDMDHENMFWYRQDPGLGLRLIYFSYDVKMKEKGDIPEGYSVSREKKERFSLILESASTNQTSMYLCASSFLGGGAIEQYFGPGTRLTVT.

Comment on this clone: The same CDR3 is also encoded by other DNA sequences in this sample. This chain joins TRBV5-1 and TRBJ2-3; no clear D gene. V lost 4 bases, J lost 4 bases, and 4 bases lay in between. CDR3 size: 11 residues. CDR1 and CDR2 from the germline V gene are SGHRS and YFSETQ. The CDR3 DNA sequence: TGCGCCAGCAGCAGCTCAGATACGCAGTATTTT. The encoded protein is CASSSSDTQYF.

The J gene is TRBJ2-3, the V gene TRBV7-2, with D possibly matching TRBD1 (5 bases). Between the trimmed V and J ends, which lost 5 bases and 6 bases, there was a span of 12 bases. Germline V gene sequence: CDR1 SGHTA, CDR2 FQGNSA. This CDR3 is built from 13 residues. The CDR3 loop is CASSLRPGDTQYF. Written as DNA, the CDR3 is TGTGCCAGCAGCCTTAGACCAGGGGATACGCAGTATTTT.

The chain carries TRBV6-6 and TRBJ1-1; the D is unclear. CDR3 length: 13 residues. The germline gives CDR1 MNHNY, CDR2 SVGAGI (reference sequence). V was trimmed by 2 bases and J by 2 bases, leaving 6 bases between them. The CDR3, as DNA: TGTGCCAGCAGTTACGGGCAAAACACTGAAGCTTTCTTT. Protein product: CASSYGQNTEAFF.

The chain recombines TRBV14 with TRBJ2-5, with TRBD2 matching over 8 bases. The CDR3 runs 15 residues. The V gene end was trimmed by 1 base and the J gene end by 2 bases; junction bases not matched to a gene: 3. The V gene's germline CDR1 is SGHDN and CDR2 FVKESK. CDR3 coding DNA: TGTGCCAGCAGCCAAGGGGGACTAGGACAAGAGACCCAGTACTTC. It encodes CASSQGGLGQETQYF. The full variable domain, completed using reference TRBV14 and TRBJ2-5, is EAGVTQFPSHSVIEKGQTVTLRCDPISGHDNLYWYRRVMGKEIKFLLHFVKESKQDESGMPNNRFLAERTGGTYSTLKVQPAELEDSGVYFCASSQGGLGQETQYFGPGTRLLVL.

The V call is TRBV5-1, the J call TRBJ2-5; perhaps TRBD1 as D (6 bases). V lost 1 base to trimming and J lost 4 bases, with 17 bases between them. This CDR3 has 16 amino acids. The germline CDR1 and CDR2 sequences are SGHRS and YFSETQ. CDR3 in DNA: TGCGCCAGCAGCTTGAGGCCGGCAGGGGTTGCAGAGACCCAGTACTTC. Protein: CASSLRPAGVAETQYF.

The V and J genes are TRBV5-5 and TRBJ1-1, with 7 bases fitting TRBD1. V was pared by 3 bases and J by 2 bases, with 16 bases of the junction left unmatched. CDR1 and CDR2 (germline): SGHKS, YYEKEE (reference sequence). The CDR3 runs to 18 residues. DNA of the CDR3: TGTGCCAGCAGCTCGGGTGAGAGGGGGCGAGTTGGAAACACTGAAGCTTTCTTT. Protein product: CASSSGERGRVGNTEAFF.